This is a list of T cell receptor beta chains from one sample in a study of CD4 and CD8 cells across lung adenocarcinoma regions. Each CDR3 protein gets one entry after TCRdb re-called the PCR reads with MiXCR. The sample consists of under 25,000 distinct CDR3 sequences, about 51% of them appearing once. The sequenced sample consisted of CD4+ T cells from the center of a lung tumor. The receptor source for this set is a male donor with lung adenocarcinoma. The CD4 and CD8 labels of this study may be unreliable. Both conserved end residues are part of each CDR3. The D gene is left open where the match is weak. For some rows the clone size is stated as once, few or many, or as a class when expanded; others skip it.

>TRBD2|TRBJ2-4|TRBV7-6|.
CASTAAGRGGPNTQYF
TGTGCCAGCACCGCCGCGGGGCGGGGGGGCCCAAACACGCAGTACTTC
>.|TRBJ1-1|TRBV6-1|many
CASSQGSHQAFF
TGTGCCAGCAGCCAGGGCTCCCACCAAGCTTTCTTT
>TRBD1|TRBJ2-5|TRBV28|few
CASSLDVRGTETQYF
TGTGCCAGCAGTTTAGATGTCAGGGGGACGGAGACCCAGTACTTC
>.|TRBJ2-7|TRBV28|.
CASSPQGAETSGLAYEQYF
TGTGCCAGCAGCCCACAGGGGGCCGAGACTAGCGGGCTAGCCTACGAGCAGTACTTC
>TRBD1|TRBJ2-3|TRBV23-1|once
CASSQSVQGITGKQYF
TGCGCCAGCAGTCAATCGGTACAGGGGATCACCGGGAAGCAGTATTTT
>.|TRBJ2-3|TRBV6-1|.
CASSLQSVITEALYF
TGTGCCAGCAGCCTCCAGTCCGTGATTACCGAGGCGCTGTATTTT
>TRBD1|TRBJ2-5|TRBV27|.
CASRSWDSLKETQYF
TGTGCCAGCAGATCCTGGGACAGCCTAAAAGAGACCCAGTACTTC
>.|TRBJ2-1|TRBV10-1|.
CAKNTDPSLYNEQFF
TGCGCCAAAAACACAGACCCGTCTCTCTACAATGAGCAGTTCTTC
>.|TRBJ2-1|TRBV10-3|.
CAISAPAGGEQFF
TGTGCCATCAGTGCACCAGCGGGTGGTGAGCAGTTCTTC
>.|TRBJ2-5|TRBV6-6|many
CASSYSGTPRLETQYF
TGTGCCAGCAGTTATTCCGGGACCCCGCGGTTGGAGACCCAGTACTTC
>TRBD1|TRBJ2-2|TRBV6-1|.
CASSPIAGGTGELFF
TGTGCCAGCAGCCCAATCGCAGGGGGTACCGGGGAGCTGTTTTTT
>TRBD2|TRBJ2-1|TRBV28|many
CASSLSGTSGRRNEQFF
TGTGCCAGCAGTTTATCCGGGACTAGCGGGAGGAGGAATGAGCAGTTCTTC
>TRBD1|TRBJ2-5|TRBV27|.
CASRVTGVKTQYF
TGTGCCAGCAGGGTGACAGGGGTGAAGACCCAGTACTTC
>.|TRBJ2-5|TRBV6-4|.
CARGVGGRGQDTQYF
TGTGCCAGGGGGGTCGGGGGCCGGGGCCAAGATACGCAGTACTTC
>.|TRBJ2-1|TRBV7-2|.
CASSLASYNEQFF
TGTGCCAGCAGCTTAGCCAGCTACAATGAGCAGTTCTTC
>.|TRBJ2-3|TRBV4-2|.
CASSPGAGDTQYF
TGTGCCAGCAGCCCGGGAGCGGGAGATACGCAGTATTTT
>.|TRBJ2-2|TRBV6-1|.
CARSQQVGNTEAQFF
TGTGCCAGGAGCCAACAGGTGGGGAACACCGAGGCGCAGTTTTTT
>.|TRBJ2-1|TRBV7-2|many
CAIGTPSLREQFF
TGTGCCATCGGGACGCCTTCTTTGAGGGAGCAGTTCTTC
>.|TRBJ2-1|TRBV6-1|medium-sized
CASTAYPTNYNEQFF
TGTGCCAGCACGGCGTACCCAACAAATTATAATGAGCAGTTCTTC
>.|TRBJ2-1|TRBV10-2|medium-sized
CASSENSYNEQFF
TGCGCCAGCAGTGAGAACTCCTACAATGAGCAGTTCTTC
>.|TRBJ1-2|TRBV6-1|many
CASSEGVTVIDYGYTF
TGTGCCAGCAGTGAGGGAGTGACAGTTATCGACTATGGCTACACCTTC
>.|TRBJ2-2|TRBV6-1|.
CASRLQAVITDTLFF
TGTGCCAGCAGACTCCAGGCTGTAATCACAGATACGCTGTTTTTT
>.|TRBJ2-5|TRBV29-1|.
CSVTEYQETQYF
TGCAGCGTTACAGAGTACCAAGAGACCCAGTACTTC
>TRBD2|TRBJ2-5|TRBV10-2|.
CASTLAGGYNEQYF
TGCGCCAGCACCCTAGCGGGGGGTTACAATGAGCAGTACTTC
>.|TRBJ2-4|TRBV14|.
CASSRDSGRGSKNTQYF
TGTGCCAGCAGCCGAGACTCGGGGCGAGGCAGCAAAAATACTCAGTACTTC
>TRBD1|TRBJ2-3|TRBV11-2|.
CASSISTGGSESAQYF
TGTGCCAGCAGCATATCGACAGGGGGCAGCGAGTCGGCGCAGTATTTT
>.|TRBJ2-3|TRBV6-4|.
CARSDGGGNEDTQYF
TGTGCCAGGAGTGACGGGGGCGGGAACGAAGATACGCAGTATTTT
>.|TRBJ2-7|TRBV5-1|.
CASSLGSLQSNEQYF
TGCGCCAGCAGCTTGGGCTCGCTCCAGTCGAACGAGCAGTACTTC
>.|TRBJ2-1|TRBV6-1|once
CASQPMAGGRNAQFF
TGTGCCAGCCAGCCGATGGCAGGTGGCAGGAATGCGCAGTTCTTC
>.|TRBJ2-1|TRBV10-3|once
CAISEGNEQYF
TGTGCCATCAGTGAGGGGAATGAGCAGTATTTC
>.|TRBJ2-7|TRBV6-1|.
CASSRVNEQYF
TGTGCCAGCTCGAGGGTAAATGAGCAGTACTTC
>.|TRBJ2-2|TRBV7-2|many
CASSLDLNTGELFF
TGTGCCAGCAGCTTAGATTTAAACACCGGGGAGCTGTTTTTT
>TRBD2|TRBJ2-7|TRBV11-1|.
CASSKSGLLYEQYF
TGTGCCAGCAGCAAATCGGGACTACTGTACGAGCAGTACTTC
>.|TRBJ2-1|TRBV6-1|.
CASSNGYGSEGQFF
TGTGCCAGCAGTAATGGGTACGGATCGGAAGGGCAGTTCTTC
>.|TRBJ2-5|TRBV10-3|.
CAGRVGRDKETQYF
TGTGCGGGGCGCGTGGGCCGGGACAAAGAGACCCAGTATTTC
>.|TRBJ1-5|TRBV6-1|.
CASSPTEYSNQPQHF
TGTGCCAGCAGCCCCACAGAATATAGCAATCAGCCCCAGCATTTT
>.|TRBJ2-3|TRBV6-1|.
CASSEIVGRSGEGTDTQYF
TGTGCCAGCAGTGAAATTGTTGGTAGGTCGGGAGAAGGGACAGATACTCAGTATTTC
>.|TRBJ2-3|TRBV6-1|once
CAGSGAGAQETQYF
TGTGCGGGCAGTGGGGCTGGGGCCCAAGAGACGCAGTATTTT
>.|TRBJ2-7|TRBV27|.
CASSLGRNYEQYF
TGTGCCAGCAGTTTAGGGAGAAACTACGAGCAGTACTTC
>.|TRBJ1-3|TRBV4-1|few
CASSPLFRLGNTIYF
TGCGCCAGCAGCCCTTTATTCCGGCTCGGAAACACCATATATTTT
>TRBD1|TRBJ2-7|TRBV6-5|few
CASSYTGTGIYEQYF
TGTGCCAGCAGTTACACCGGGACAGGGATCTACGAGCAGTACTTC
>.|TRBJ1-1|TRBV7-6|few
CASSLEAVNTEAFF
TGTGCCAGCAGCTTAGAAGCGGTAAACACTGAAGCTTTCTTT
>TRBD2|TRBJ2-4|TRBV5-1|.
CASSTQGGDIQYF
TGCGCCAGCAGCACGCAGGGAGGGGACATTCAGTACTTC
>.|TRBJ2-4|TRBV27|.
CASSLLGVLSTDIQYF
TGTGCCAGCAGTTTATTGGGGGTACTTAGCACAGACATTCAGTACTTT
>TRBD1|TRBJ2-3|TRBV6-1|.
CASSRTGEATDIQYF
TGTGCCAGCAGCCGGACAGGGGAAGCCACAGACATTCAGTATTTT
>.|TRBJ2-7|TRBV3-1|.
CASSLRDDYEQYF
TGTGCCAGCAGCCTAAGGGACGACTACGAGCAGTACTTC
>.|TRBJ2-3|TRBV12-3/TRBV12-4|.
CASSLGEDMQYF
TGTGCCAGCAGTTTAGGGGAAGACATGCAGTATTTC
>.|TRBJ2-3|TRBV6-5|.
CASRLQSVITGTQYF
TGTGCCAGCAGACTCCAGTCCGTAATTACAGGGACGCAGTATTTT
>.|TRBJ2-3|TRBV6-1|medium-sized
CASSSNGRGTDTQYF
TGTGCCAGCAGCTCGAACGGGAGAGGCACAGATACGCAGTATTTT
>TRBD2|TRBJ2-4|TRBV7-2|.
CASSLAGVENIQYF
TGTGCCAGCAGTCTAGCGGGAGTAGAAAACATTCAGTACTTC
>.|TRBJ1-2|TRBV27|.
CASSWESDRTNYGYTF
TGTGCCAGCAGTTGGGAATCGGACAGAACTAACTATGGCTACACCTTC
>TRBD1|TRBJ2-3|TRBV27|.
CASSPGRVARGTDTQYF
TGTGCCAGCAGTCCTGGGCGAGTGGCTCGTGGGACAGATACCCAGTATTTT
>.|TRBJ2-7|TRBV3-1|few
CASSQDMVSYEQYF
TGTGCCAGCAGCCAAGATATGGTCAGTTACGAGCAGTACTTC
>TRBD1|TRBJ2-2|TRBV6-1|.
CASRLQAGITGAQFF
TGTGCCAGCAGACTCCAGGCCGGGATTACAGGGGCGCAGTTTTTT